The 11 T cell receptor beta chains listed next were all sequenced from one sample in a study of patients and donors after allogeneic stem cell transplantation. From the RT-PCR reads, TCRdb called clonotypes with MiXCR, one entry per CDR3 protein. The repertoire holds about 200,000 distinct CDR3 sequences, with around 40% as singletons. Sequencing input: blood, either unsorted or a sorted T cell fraction (not recorded which). Receptor source: a human donor who was either an allogeneic HSCT recipient or a stem cell or donor lymphocyte infusion donor (not recorded which). It is not recorded whose cells these are; they may come from a transplant donor.

This chain connects TRBV4-2 to TRBJ2-2; 14 nucleotides line up with TRBD2. With V trimmed by 4 bases and J by 4 bases, 8 bases remained unmatched. The CDR3 runs to 18 residues. Germline CDR1 is LGHNA and CDR2 is YNFKEQ. CDR3: CASSPSGTSGRFTGELFF. The CDR3 nucleotides are TGTGCCAGCAGCCCTTCCGGGACTAGCGGGAGATTCACCGGGGAGCTGTTTTTT.

The chain links TRBV12-3 or TRBV12-4 to TRBJ2-3; D may be TRBD1 or TRBD2 (6 bases each). This CDR3 has 15 amino acids. Trimming left V 3 bases short and J 2 bases short, with 12 bases between. CDR3 sequence reads: CASSFRWGATDTQYF. The CDR3 DNA is TGTGCCAGCAGTTTCCGGTGGGGGGCCACAGATACGCAGTATTTT.

The rearrangement uses TRBV29-1 and TRBJ2-5; D is uncertain. CDR1 is SQVTM, CDR2 ANQGSEA, per germline. This CDR3 spans 11 amino acids. Trimming cost V 5 bases and J 4 bases, with 8 bases left between them. The CDR3 loop is CSVRVSETQYF. The CDR3 nucleotides read TGCAGCGTTCGAGTTTCAGAGACCCAGTACTTC.

The chain is built from TRBV20-1 and TRBJ2-7; tentatively, D is TRBD1 (6 bases). V lost 5 bases, J lost 5 bases, and 19 bases lay in between. From germline, CDR1 is DFQATT and CDR2 SNEGSKA (reference sequence). The CDR3 covers 14 residues. CDR3: CSAGLNRVNHEQYF. The CDR3 bases are TGCAGTGCTGGCTTGAACAGGGTAAATCACGAGCAGTACTTC.

The V and J genes are TRBV5-1 and TRBJ1-3; D ambiguous. This CDR3 has 15 amino acids. Trimming took off 4 bases at V and 0 bases at J, with 11 bases between the two ends. The germline V gene encodes CDR1 SGHRS and CDR2 YFSETQ. As DNA, the CDR3 is TGCGCCAGCAGCGCGGGGTTTGTCTCTGGAAACACCATATATTTT. It translates to CASSAGFVSGNTIYF.

This clonotype was observed once. V usage is TRBV12-3 or TRBV12-4 and J usage is TRBJ1-2; D is unresolved. V shed 7 bases and J shed 1 base, with 4 bases lying between them. The CDR3 consists of 11 residues. In DNA, the CDR3 is TGTGCCAGCATTGGTAACTATGGCTACACCTTC. This translates into CASIGNYGYTF.

This chain links TRBV4-1 with TRBJ1-2, with a tentative D call TRBD1 (5 bases). The CDR3 has 16 amino acids. Trimming shortened V by 0 bases and J by 1 base, and 12 bases separated the two germline ends. CDR1 and CDR2 from the germline V gene are MGHRA and YSYEKL. CDR3 sequence (DNA): TGCGCCAGCAGCCAAGATCCAGGGTTGTTTAACTATGGCTACACCTTC. The encoded protein is CASSQDPGLFNYGYTF.

V gene TRBV20-1 combines with J gene TRBJ1-5; D is unresolved. In germline, CDR1 is DFQATT, CDR2 SNEGSKA (reference sequence). CDR3 size: 12 residues. The V end was cut by 1 base, the J end by 3 bases, with 4 bases between. Written as DNA, the CDR3 is TGCAGTGCTAGAGGGGACAATCAGCCCCAGCATTTT. Encoded protein: CSARGDNQPQHF.

The chain has TRBV7-3 and TRBJ1-6; D is unclear. The CDR3 is made up of 15 amino acids. Trimming pared 5 bases from V and 7 bases from J, leaving 15 bases between. Germline-derived CDR1 and CDR2 are SGHTA and FQGTGA. The CDR3 DNA sequence: TGTGCCAGCAGCCTTTACGGCGCAATGAATTCACCCCTCCACTTT. It translates to CASSLYGAMNSPLHF.

This chain joins TRBV5-1 and TRBJ2-7; D unresolved. From germline, CDR1 is SGHRS and CDR2 YFSETQ. This CDR3 contains 16 residues. V lost 4 bases to trimming and J lost 0 bases, with 17 bases between them. CDR3 in amino acids: CASSVQPADLSYEQYF. The CDR3 DNA sequence: TGCGCCAGCAGCGTCCAGCCGGCGGATCTCTCCTACGAGCAGTACTTC.

The V and J genes are TRBV7-2 and TRBJ1-5; the D is unclear. V was cut by 5 bases and J by 7 bases, with 12 bases left in between. CDR3 length: 13 residues. Germline V gives CDR1 SGHTA, CDR2 FQGNSA. The CDR3 DNA sequence: TGTGCCAGCAGCCGATCGACGAGGCAGCCCCAGCATTTT. Translated, it gives CASSRSTRQPQHF.